A selection of T cell receptor beta chains follows, all from one sample in a study of spatial heterogeneity in lung cancer. TCRdb re-derived calls from the 5' RACE reads in MiXCR, one entry per CDR3 protein. The sample includes under 80,000 distinct CDR3 sequences, 6.3% of them seen just once. Material: PBMCs, obtained at surgery. The receptor source for this set is a female donor with early-stage non-small cell lung cancer. Each CDR3 is given without its conserved first and last residue. D genes are given only for firm matches.

CDR3	V	J	D
ASSPYPGVTGELF	TRBV18	TRBJ2-2	-
ARQTANTEAF	TRBV28	TRBJ1-1	-
ASTEDRAYNEQF	TRBV28	TRBJ2-1	TRBD1
ASSTIQHSNQPQH	TRBV28	TRBJ1-5	-
ATSPGTPTYEQY	TRBV15	TRBJ2-7	-
ASSSRINTGELF	TRBV5-5	TRBJ2-2	-
AISDPVRGTDTQY	TRBV10-3	TRBJ2-3	-
ASKIWAEAF	TRBV28	TRBJ1-1	-
ASSLMGATLQETQY	TRBV19	TRBJ2-5	-
ASSLDGTGGNTIY	TRBV11-2	TRBJ1-3	TRBD1
ASRSTRDSADTQY	TRBV7-2	TRBJ2-3	-